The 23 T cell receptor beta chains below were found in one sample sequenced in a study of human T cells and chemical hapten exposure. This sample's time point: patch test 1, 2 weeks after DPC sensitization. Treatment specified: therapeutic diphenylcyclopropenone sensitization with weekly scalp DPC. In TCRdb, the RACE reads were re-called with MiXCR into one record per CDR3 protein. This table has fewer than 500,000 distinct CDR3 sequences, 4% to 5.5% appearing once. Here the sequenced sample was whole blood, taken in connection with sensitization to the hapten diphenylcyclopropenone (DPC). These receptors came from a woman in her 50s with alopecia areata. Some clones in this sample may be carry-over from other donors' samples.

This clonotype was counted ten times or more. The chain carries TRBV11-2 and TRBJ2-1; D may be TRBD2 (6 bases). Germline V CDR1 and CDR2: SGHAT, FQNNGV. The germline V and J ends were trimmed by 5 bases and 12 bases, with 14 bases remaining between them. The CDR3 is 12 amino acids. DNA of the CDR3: TGTGCCAGCAGCGGGGGACTGGGGTCGCAGTTCTTC. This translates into CASSGGLGSQFF.

Here the CDR3 DNA reads TGTGCCAGCAGAACAACTCCCGGGACAGGGGGACAAACCCTCCACTTT. Translation gives CASRTTPGTGGQTLHF. J is TRBJ1-6 and V is TRBV6-5, with 11 bases identical to TRBD1. CDR3 size: 16 residues. Germline CDR1 is MNHEY and CDR2 is SVGAGI. The V and J ends lost 6 bases and 14 bases, in that order; junction bases with no gene match: 15.

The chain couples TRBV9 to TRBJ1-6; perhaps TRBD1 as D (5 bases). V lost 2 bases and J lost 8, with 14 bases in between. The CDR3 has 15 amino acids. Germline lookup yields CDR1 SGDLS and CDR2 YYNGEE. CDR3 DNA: TGTGCCAGCAGCGTGGACGGGACGCCGGATTCACCCCTCCACTTT. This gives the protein CASSVDGTPDSPLHF. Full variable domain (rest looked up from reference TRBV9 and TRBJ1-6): DSGVTQTPKHLITATGQRVTLRCSPRSGDLSVYWYQQSLDQGLQFLIQYYNGEERAKGNILERFSAQQFPDLHSELNLSSLELGDSALYFCASSVDGTPDSPLHFGNGTRLTVT.

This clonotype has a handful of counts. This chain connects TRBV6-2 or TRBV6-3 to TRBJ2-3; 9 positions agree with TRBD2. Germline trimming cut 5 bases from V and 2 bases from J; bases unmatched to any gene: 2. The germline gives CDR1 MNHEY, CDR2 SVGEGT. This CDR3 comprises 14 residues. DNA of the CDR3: TGTGCCAGCAGTACTAGCGGGTTCACAGATACGCAGTATTTT. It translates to CASSTSGFTDTQYF.

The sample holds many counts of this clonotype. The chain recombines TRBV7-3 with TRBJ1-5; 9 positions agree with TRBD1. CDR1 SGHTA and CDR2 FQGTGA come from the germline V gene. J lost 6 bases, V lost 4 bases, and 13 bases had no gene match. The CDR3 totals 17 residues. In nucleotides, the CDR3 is TGTGCCAGCAGCTCCTCACAGGGGACAGGGTCAACTCAGCCCCAGCATTTT. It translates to CASSSSQGTGSTQPQHF.

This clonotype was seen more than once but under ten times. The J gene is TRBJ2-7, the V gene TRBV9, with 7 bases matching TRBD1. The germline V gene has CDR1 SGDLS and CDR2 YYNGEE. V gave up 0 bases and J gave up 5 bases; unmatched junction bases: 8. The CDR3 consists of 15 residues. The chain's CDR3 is CASSVGDDRVHEQYF. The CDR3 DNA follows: TGTGCCAGCAGCGTAGGTGACGACAGGGTTCACGAGCAGTACTTC.

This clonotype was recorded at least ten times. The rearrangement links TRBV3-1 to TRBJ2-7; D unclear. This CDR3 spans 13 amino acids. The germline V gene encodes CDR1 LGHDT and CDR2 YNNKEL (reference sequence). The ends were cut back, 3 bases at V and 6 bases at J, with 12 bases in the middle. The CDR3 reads CASSQISTSEQYF. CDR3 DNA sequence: TGTGCCAGCAGCCAGATCTCCACCTCCGAGCAGTACTTC.

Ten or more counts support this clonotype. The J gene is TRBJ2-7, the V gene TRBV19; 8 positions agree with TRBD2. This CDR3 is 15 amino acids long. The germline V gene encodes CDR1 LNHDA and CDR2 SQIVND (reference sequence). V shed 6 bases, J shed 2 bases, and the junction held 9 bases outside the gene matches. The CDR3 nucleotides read TGTGCCAGTAGGTCTGCGCGGGAGGCGCCCTACGAGCAGTACTTC. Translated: CASRSAREAPYEQYF.

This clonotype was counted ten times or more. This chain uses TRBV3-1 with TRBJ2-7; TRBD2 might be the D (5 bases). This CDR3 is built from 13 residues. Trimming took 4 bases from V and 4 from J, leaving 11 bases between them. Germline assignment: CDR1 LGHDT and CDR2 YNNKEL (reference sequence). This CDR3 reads CASSPGKRYEQYF. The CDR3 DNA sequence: TGTGCCAGCAGCCCCGGGAAGAGGTACGAGCAGTACTTC.

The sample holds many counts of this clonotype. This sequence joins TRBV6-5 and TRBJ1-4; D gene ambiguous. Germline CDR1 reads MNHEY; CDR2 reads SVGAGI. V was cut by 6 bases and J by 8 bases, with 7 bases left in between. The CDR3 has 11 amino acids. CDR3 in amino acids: CASRVGEKLFF. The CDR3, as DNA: TGTGCCAGCAGGGTCGGCGAAAAACTGTTTTTT.

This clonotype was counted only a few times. The CDR3 protein is CASSNRDVISNQPQHF. The CDR3 region has the DNA TGCGCCAGCAGCAACCGGGACGTAATATCCAATCAGCCCCAGCATTTT. The V and J genes are TRBV5-1 and TRBJ1-5; tentatively, D is TRBD1 (5 bases). CDR3 length: 16 residues. V was shortened by 4 bases and J by 3 bases, with 17 bases between the two germline ends. From germline, CDR1 is SGHRS and CDR2 YFSETQ.

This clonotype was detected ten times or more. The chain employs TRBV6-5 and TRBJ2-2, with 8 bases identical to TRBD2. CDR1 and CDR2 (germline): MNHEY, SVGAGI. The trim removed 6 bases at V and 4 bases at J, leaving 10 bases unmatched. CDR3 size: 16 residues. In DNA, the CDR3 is TGTGCCAGCAGCCTCGGGGGGGGTCGTTTCACCGGGGAGCTGTTTTTT. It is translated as CASSLGGGRFTGELFF.

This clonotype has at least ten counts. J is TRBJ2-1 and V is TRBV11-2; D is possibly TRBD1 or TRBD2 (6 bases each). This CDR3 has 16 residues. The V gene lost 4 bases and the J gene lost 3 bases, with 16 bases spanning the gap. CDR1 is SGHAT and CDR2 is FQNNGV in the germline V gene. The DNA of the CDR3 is TGTGCCAGCAGCTCTCTTAGGGGGGCCCGCTACAATGAGCAGTTCTTC. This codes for CASSSLRGARYNEQFF.

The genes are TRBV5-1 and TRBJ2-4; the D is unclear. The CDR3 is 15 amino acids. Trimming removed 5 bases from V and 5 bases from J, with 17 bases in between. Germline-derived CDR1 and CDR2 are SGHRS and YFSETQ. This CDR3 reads CASSPRGSGENIQYF. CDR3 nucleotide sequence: TGCGCCAGCAGTCCGCGTGGGTCCGGAGAAAACATTCAGTACTTC.

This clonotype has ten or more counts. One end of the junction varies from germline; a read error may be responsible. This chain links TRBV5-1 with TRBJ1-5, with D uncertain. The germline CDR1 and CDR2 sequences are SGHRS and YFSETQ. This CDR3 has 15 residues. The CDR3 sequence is CASSLEGYSNQPQHF. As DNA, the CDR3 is TGTGCCAGCAGCTTAGAGGGCTATAGCAATCAGCCCCAGCATTTT.

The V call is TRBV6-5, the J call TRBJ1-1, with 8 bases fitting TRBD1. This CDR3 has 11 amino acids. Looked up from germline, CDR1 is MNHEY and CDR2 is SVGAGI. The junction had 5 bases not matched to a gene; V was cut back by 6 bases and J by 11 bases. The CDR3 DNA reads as TGTGCCAGCAGAAGACAGGGGACGGCTTTCTTT. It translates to CASRRQGTAFF.

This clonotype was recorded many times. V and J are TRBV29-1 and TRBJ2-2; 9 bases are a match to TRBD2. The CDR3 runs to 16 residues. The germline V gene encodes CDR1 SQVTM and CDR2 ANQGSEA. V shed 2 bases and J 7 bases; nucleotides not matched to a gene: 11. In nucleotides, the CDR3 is TGCAGCGTTGAAATCCCCCTAGCGGGGACCGACGGGGAGCTGTTTTTT. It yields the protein CSVEIPLAGTDGELFF.

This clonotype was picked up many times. In DNA, the CDR3 is TGTGCCAGCAGCAAGGGGGCGGGAGACACGCAGTATTTT. As protein: CASSKGAGDTQYF. The chain uses TRBV6-6 and TRBJ2-3, with D possibly called TRBD1 or TRBD2 (7 bases each). The CDR3 is 13 amino acids. Germline CDR1 is MNHNY and CDR2 is SVGAGI (reference sequence). Trimming removed 6 bases at V and 9 bases at J, with 16 bases between.

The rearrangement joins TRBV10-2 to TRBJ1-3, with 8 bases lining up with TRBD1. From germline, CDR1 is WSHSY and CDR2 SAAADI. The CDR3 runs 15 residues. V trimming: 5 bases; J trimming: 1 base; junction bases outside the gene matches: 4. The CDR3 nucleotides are TGCGCCAGCAGTAACGGACAGGGATCTGGAAACACCATATATTTT. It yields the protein CASSNGQGSGNTIYF.

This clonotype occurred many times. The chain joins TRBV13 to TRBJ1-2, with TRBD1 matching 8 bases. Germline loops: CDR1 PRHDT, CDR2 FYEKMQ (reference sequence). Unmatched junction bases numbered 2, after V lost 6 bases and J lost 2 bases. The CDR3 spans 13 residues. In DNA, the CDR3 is TGTGCCAGCAGGGACAGGGAGAACTATGGCTACACCTTC. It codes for CASRDRENYGYTF. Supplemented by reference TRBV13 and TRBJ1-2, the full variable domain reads AAGVIQSPRHLIKEKRETATLKCYPIPRHDTVYWYQQGPGQDPQFLISFYEKMQSDKGSIPDRFSAQQFSDYHSELNMSSLELGDSALYFCASRDRENYGYTFGSGTRLTVV.

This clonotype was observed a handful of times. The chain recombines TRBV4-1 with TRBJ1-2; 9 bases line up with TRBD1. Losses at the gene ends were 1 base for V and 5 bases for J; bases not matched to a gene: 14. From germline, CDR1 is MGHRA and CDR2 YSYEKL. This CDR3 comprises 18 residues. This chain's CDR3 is CASSQGLRDRAVGYGYTF. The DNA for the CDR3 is TGCGCCAGCAGCCAAGGCCTCCGGGACAGGGCAGTTGGTTATGGCTACACCTTC.

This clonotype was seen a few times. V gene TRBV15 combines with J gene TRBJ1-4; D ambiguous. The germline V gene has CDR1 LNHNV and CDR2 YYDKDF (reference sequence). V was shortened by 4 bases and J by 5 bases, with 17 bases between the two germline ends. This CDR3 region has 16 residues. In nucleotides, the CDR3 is TGTGCCACCAGCACTAGAACCATTTTTACCAATGAAAAACTGTTTTTT. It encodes CATSTRTIFTNEKLFF.

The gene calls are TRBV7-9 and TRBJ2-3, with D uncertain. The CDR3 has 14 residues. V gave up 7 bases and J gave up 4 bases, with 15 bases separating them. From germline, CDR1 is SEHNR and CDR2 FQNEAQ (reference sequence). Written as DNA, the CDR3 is TGTGCCAGCACCTCTGTACTCCGATCAGATACGCAGTATTTT. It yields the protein CASTSVLRSDTQYF.